This TCR beta chain was sequenced in a study of patients and donors after allogeneic stem cell transplantation. TCRdb called the RT-PCR reads again in MiXCR, with one record for every CDR3 protein. The sample records 70,000 or so distinct CDR3 sequences, approximately 26% being singletons. The germline V gene has CDR1 KGHDR and CDR2 SFDVKD. CDR3 length: 13 amino acids. V dropped 9 bases and J dropped 1; count of bases not matched to a gene: 3. This rearrangement joins TRBV24-1 to TRBJ2-3, with TRBD2 matching 7 bases. The specimen sequenced was blood, either unsorted or a sorted T cell fraction (not recorded which). The receptor comes from a human donor who was either an allogeneic HSCT recipient or a stem cell or donor lymphocyte infusion donor (not recorded which). It is not recorded whose cells these are; they may come from a transplant donor. Here the CDR3 DNA reads TGTGCCACCGGGGACTACCGCACAGATACGCAGTATTTT. Protein sequence: CATGDYRTDTQYF.